These T cell receptor beta chains were read from a single sample in a study of blood T cells in healthy people across ages. Each CDR3 protein is one row after TCRdb ran MiXCR on the 5' RACE reads. Here the sample spans some 1.4 million distinct CDR3 sequences, approximately 38% being singletons. Sequences were obtained from blood. Source of these receptors: a woman under 30 in good health. The CDR3 runs from the conserved cysteine through the conserved F or W. A D gene is named only where the DNA matches it firmly. Clone size is stated in some rows and not others, as once, few, many or a class when expanded.

CDR3 length: 17; clone size: .; J gene: TRBJ2-6; V gene: TRBV27; D gene: .; CDR3 DNA: TGTGCCAGCAGTTTAGCAGGGCTAGGCTCTGGGGCCAACGTCCTGACTTTC; CDR3 protein: CASSLAGLGSGANVLTF
CDR3 length: 16; clone size: few; J gene: TRBJ1-5; V gene: TRBV12-3/TRBV12-4; D gene: .; CDR3 DNA: TGTGCCAGCAGCCATCCATGGCAGGGGCGAAATCAGCCCCAGCATTTT; CDR3 protein: CASSHPWQGRNQPQHF
CDR3 length: 15; clone size: few; J gene: TRBJ2-6; V gene: TRBV15; D gene: .; CDR3 DNA: TGTGCCACCAGCAGAGATCACTCTGGGGCCAACGTCCTGACTTTC; CDR3 protein: CATSRDHSGANVLTF
CDR3 length: 16; clone size: once; J gene: TRBJ2-7; V gene: TRBV3-1; D gene: .; CDR3 DNA: TGTGCCAGCAGCCAAGAAGGGCGGGAACCCTACAATGAGCAGTACTTC; CDR3 protein: CASSQEGREPYNEQYF
CDR3 length: 14; clone size: .; J gene: TRBJ1-4; V gene: TRBV4-1; D gene: TRBD1; CDR3 DNA: TGCGCCAGCAGCGTCGGGACAGGGCTCGAAAAACTGTTTTTT; CDR3 protein: CASSVGTGLEKLFF
CDR3 length: 13; clone size: .; J gene: TRBJ2-7; V gene: TRBV6-5; D gene: TRBD1; CDR3 DNA: TGTGCCAGCAGAGCTCCAGGGGGCTACGAGCAGTACTTC; CDR3 protein: CASRAPGGYEQYF
CDR3 length: 13; clone size: few; J gene: TRBJ1-2; V gene: TRBV29-1; D gene: TRBD1; CDR3 DNA: TGCAGCGTCCGACGGGACAGCCTCTATGGCTACACCTTC; CDR3 protein: CSVRRDSLYGYTF
CDR3 length: 17; clone size: .; J gene: TRBJ2-7; V gene: TRBV4-1; D gene: .; CDR3 DNA: TGCGCCAGCAGCCAAGAGAACCCAGGGAAGTCCTACAATGAGCAGTACTTC; CDR3 protein: CASSQENPGKSYNEQYF
CDR3 length: 13; clone size: few; J gene: TRBJ2-5; V gene: TRBV7-7; D gene: .; CDR3 DNA: TGTGCTAGCAGCTTAGTGAGGGGGGAGACCCAGTACTTC; CDR3 protein: CASSLVRGETQYF
CDR3 length: 15; clone size: .; J gene: TRBJ1-4; V gene: TRBV6-6; D gene: .; CDR3 DNA: TGTGCCAGCAGGGGGGAGTGGCAGGGGAATGAAAAACTGTTTTTT; CDR3 protein: CASRGEWQGNEKLFF
CDR3 length: 16; clone size: few; J gene: TRBJ2-3; V gene: TRBV10-2; D gene: .; CDR3 DNA: TGCGCCAGCAGCCGTAACCAGGTGCGGAGCACAGATACGCAGTATTTT; CDR3 protein: CASSRNQVRSTDTQYF
CDR3 length: 14; clone size: .; J gene: TRBJ1-2; V gene: TRBV29-1; D gene: .; CDR3 DNA: TGCAGCGTTGAAGATCCTTCCCGAGTCTATGGCTACACCTTC; CDR3 protein: CSVEDPSRVYGYTF
CDR3 length: 17; clone size: few; J gene: TRBJ1-1; V gene: TRBV27; D gene: .; CDR3 DNA: TGTGCCAGCCGCCCCACGTGGCAGGGCAAACGGGGGACTGAAGCTTTCTTT; CDR3 protein: CASRPTWQGKRGTEAFF
CDR3 length: 12; clone size: once; J gene: TRBJ1-2; V gene: TRBV27; D gene: .; CDR3 DNA: TGTGCCAGCGGACCCCCGGGGCTCGGCTACACCTTC; CDR3 protein: CASGPPGLGYTF
CDR3 length: 14; clone size: .; J gene: TRBJ2-3; V gene: TRBV29-1; D gene: .; CDR3 DNA: TGCAGCGTCCGTAGGCGGTGGTCCCCAGATACGCAGTATTTT; CDR3 protein: CSVRRRWSPDTQYF
CDR3 length: 17; clone size: .; J gene: TRBJ2-6; V gene: TRBV20-1; D gene: .; CDR3 DNA: TGCAGTGCTAGAGATCGAGGACACTCAAGTGGGGCCAACGTCCTGACTTTC; CDR3 protein: CSARDRGHSSGANVLTF
CDR3 length: 16; clone size: .; J gene: TRBJ2-3; V gene: TRBV14; D gene: TRBD2; CDR3 DNA: TGTGCCAGCAGCCGTACCGCGGGAGGGGTTTTAGATACGCAGTATTTT; CDR3 protein: CASSRTAGGVLDTQYF
CDR3 length: 14; clone size: .; J gene: TRBJ2-4; V gene: TRBV12-3/TRBV12-4; D gene: .; CDR3 DNA: TGTGCCAGCAGTTTAGGGGGTGGGTTCATTGGTCAGTACTTC; CDR3 protein: CASSLGGGFIGQYF
CDR3 length: 17; clone size: .; J gene: TRBJ2-1; V gene: TRBV6-5; D gene: .; CDR3 DNA: TGTGCCAGCAGTTCTCCAGACGTGGGCAGCTCCTACAATGAGCAGTTCTTC; CDR3 protein: CASSSPDVGSSYNEQFF
CDR3 length: 16; clone size: few; J gene: TRBJ2-7; V gene: TRBV3-1; D gene: .; CDR3 DNA: TGTGCCAGCAGCCAAGTAGGACTCAAGAGCTCCTACGAGCAGTACTTC; CDR3 protein: CASSQVGLKSSYEQYF
CDR3 length: 13; clone size: .; J gene: TRBJ1-4; V gene: TRBV20-1; D gene: .; CDR3 DNA: TGCAGTGCTAGGAGGACGTCTAATGAAAAACTGTTTTTT; CDR3 protein: CSARRTSNEKLFF
CDR3 length: 16; clone size: few; J gene: TRBJ2-2; V gene: TRBV6-1; D gene: TRBD2; CDR3 DNA: TGTGCCAGCAGTGAACGCGGCGGGGGGAACACCGGGGAGCTGTTTTTT; CDR3 protein: CASSERGGGNTGELFF
CDR3 length: 16; clone size: .; J gene: TRBJ2-1; V gene: TRBV6-5; D gene: .; CDR3 DNA: TGTGCCAGCAGTTACTCGAGTGGGGATTCTGTCAATGAGCAGTTCTTC; CDR3 protein: CASSYSSGDSVNEQFF
CDR3 length: 13; clone size: few; J gene: TRBJ1-5; V gene: TRBV2; D gene: .; CDR3 DNA: TGTGCCAGCAATGAGCTCCACAATCAGCCCCAGCATTTT; CDR3 protein: CASNELHNQPQHF
CDR3 length: 12; clone size: few; J gene: TRBJ1-2; V gene: TRBV9; D gene: .; CDR3 DNA: TGTGCCAGCAGAGCGCCATCCTATGGCTACACCTTC; CDR3 protein: CASRAPSYGYTF
CDR3 length: 13; clone size: few; J gene: TRBJ2-5; V gene: TRBV20-1; D gene: TRBD1; CDR3 DNA: TGCAGTGCTCTCGACAGGGGGACGGAGACCCAGTACTTC; CDR3 protein: CSALDRGTETQYF
CDR3 length: 15; clone size: .; J gene: TRBJ2-7; V gene: TRBV6-6; D gene: .; CDR3 DNA: TGTGCCAGCAGTTATGTTGCAGGAGACTCCTACGAGCAGTACTTC; CDR3 protein: CASSYVAGDSYEQYF
CDR3 length: 15; clone size: many; J gene: TRBJ1-1; V gene: TRBV12-3/TRBV12-4; D gene: TRBD1; CDR3 DNA: TGTGCCAGCCAATACTCGACAGGGGAGAACACTGAAGCTTTCTTT; CDR3 protein: CASQYSTGENTEAFF
CDR3 length: 14; clone size: .; J gene: TRBJ2-5; V gene: TRBV6-6; D gene: .; CDR3 DNA: TGTGCCAGCAGTTACACCAGTGCGGGGGAGACCCAGTACTTC; CDR3 protein: CASSYTSAGETQYF
CDR3 length: 14; clone size: .; J gene: TRBJ1-2; V gene: TRBV12-3/TRBV12-4; D gene: .; CDR3 DNA: TGTGCCAGCAGCTTTAGGCAGACTAACTATGGCTACACCTTC; CDR3 protein: CASSFRQTNYGYTF
CDR3 length: 14; clone size: .; J gene: TRBJ2-3; V gene: TRBV5-6; D gene: .; CDR3 DNA: TGTGCCAGCAGCGCTGACGGAAGCACAGATACGCAGTATTTT; CDR3 protein: CASSADGSTDTQYF
CDR3 length: 14; clone size: .; J gene: TRBJ1-5; V gene: TRBV20-1; D gene: .; CDR3 DNA: TGCAGTGCTAGAGCCGGGGGTTTAGAACAGCCCCAGCATTTT; CDR3 protein: CSARAGGLEQPQHF
CDR3 length: 13; clone size: once; J gene: TRBJ2-3; V gene: TRBV6-2/TRBV6-3; D gene: .; CDR3 DNA: TGTGCCAGCAGTTACTCGGGCGTTGATACGCAGTATTTT; CDR3 protein: CASSYSGVDTQYF
CDR3 length: 16; clone size: few; J gene: TRBJ2-3; V gene: TRBV4-2; D gene: TRBD2; CDR3 DNA: TGTGCCAGCAGCTTCTTCACGAGCGGGGGGACAGATACGCAGTATTTT; CDR3 protein: CASSFFTSGGTDTQYF
CDR3 length: 15; clone size: .; J gene: TRBJ2-1; V gene: TRBV7-9; D gene: TRBD2; CDR3 DNA: TGTGCCAGCAGCCTGACTGGGGGACTAGAGGTCAAGCAGTTCTTC; CDR3 protein: CASSLTGGLEVKQFF
CDR3 length: 13; clone size: .; J gene: TRBJ2-5; V gene: TRBV12-3/TRBV12-4; D gene: TRBD2; CDR3 DNA: TGTGCCAGCAGTGTAGGACTAGTCGATGAGCAGTACTTC; CDR3 protein: CASSVGLVDEQYF
CDR3 length: 16; clone size: many; J gene: TRBJ2-5; V gene: TRBV11-2; D gene: TRBD2; CDR3 DNA: TGTGCCAGCAGCTTGGGAGCTAGCGGAGGCCAAGAGACCCAGTACTTC; CDR3 protein: CASSLGASGGQETQYF
CDR3 length: 15; clone size: few; J gene: TRBJ2-3; V gene: TRBV4-2; D gene: .; CDR3 DNA: TGTGCCAGCAGCCAAGGGGGTAGCGTGCGAGATACGCAGTATTTT; CDR3 protein: CASSQGGSVRDTQYF
CDR3 length: 13; clone size: few; J gene: TRBJ2-1; V gene: TRBV12-3/TRBV12-4; D gene: TRBD1; CDR3 DNA: TGTGCCAGCACCTGGACAGGGGTAGATGAGCAGTTCTTC; CDR3 protein: CASTWTGVDEQFF
CDR3 length: 17; clone size: once; J gene: TRBJ2-5; V gene: TRBV3-1; D gene: TRBD2; CDR3 DNA: TGTGCCAGCAGCCAGGATAGACTAGCGGGGTCCCAAGAGGCCCAGTACTTC; CDR3 protein: CASSQDRLAGSQEAQYF
CDR3 length: 16; clone size: .; J gene: TRBJ2-5; V gene: TRBV7-6; D gene: TRBD2; CDR3 DNA: TGTGCCAGCAGCTTAGTCGAAGCGGGAGAGAGAGAGACCCAGTACTTC; CDR3 protein: CASSLVEAGERETQYF
CDR3 length: 19; clone size: .; J gene: TRBJ2-1; V gene: TRBV14; D gene: TRBD2; CDR3 DNA: TGTGCCAGCAGCCCACGATCTATTTGGACTAGCGGGGGGGGAAATGAGCAGTTCTTC; CDR3 protein: CASSPRSIWTSGGGNEQFF
CDR3 length: 13; clone size: .; J gene: TRBJ2-3; V gene: TRBV28; D gene: .; CDR3 DNA: TGTGCCAGCAGTTGGACAGCCCCAGATACGCAGTATTTT; CDR3 protein: CASSWTAPDTQYF
CDR3 length: 15; clone size: .; J gene: TRBJ2-1; V gene: TRBV6-6; D gene: TRBD1; CDR3 DNA: TGTGCCAGCACCCCACCGGGACAGGCAGACAATGAGCAGTTCTTC; CDR3 protein: CASTPPGQADNEQFF
CDR3 length: 16; clone size: .; J gene: TRBJ2-5; V gene: TRBV25-1; D gene: .; CDR3 DNA: TGTGCCAGCAGTGAATGGGGGACTGGCGGGATGGAGACCCAGTACTTC; CDR3 protein: CASSEWGTGGMETQYF
CDR3 length: 14; clone size: .; J gene: TRBJ2-7; V gene: TRBV20-1; D gene: .; CDR3 DNA: TGCAGTGCCATTGTCGCAGGGCCATCCTACGAGCAGTACTTC; CDR3 protein: CSAIVAGPSYEQYF
CDR3 length: 13; clone size: many; J gene: TRBJ2-3; V gene: TRBV29-1; D gene: .; CDR3 DNA: TGCAGCGCCGGGGGTAGCGGTACAGATACGCAGTATTTT; CDR3 protein: CSAGGSGTDTQYF
CDR3 length: 15; clone size: .; J gene: TRBJ1-4; V gene: TRBV10-3; D gene: .; CDR3 DNA: TGTGCCATCAGTGAGTCGACGGTCCCCAGCGAAAAACTGTTTTTT; CDR3 protein: CAISESTVPSEKLFF
CDR3 length: 18; clone size: .; J gene: TRBJ2-3; V gene: TRBV7-2; D gene: TRBD2; CDR3 DNA: TGTGCCAGCAGCTTAAGACCCGGGACTAGCGGGGACACAGATACGCAGTATTTT; CDR3 protein: CASSLRPGTSGDTDTQYF
CDR3 length: 15; clone size: many; J gene: TRBJ1-2; V gene: TRBV4-1; D gene: .; CDR3 DNA: TGCGCCAGCAGCCAACAAACGGGCACGCCTAGGGGCTACACCTTC; CDR3 protein: CASSQQTGTPRGYTF
CDR3 length: 13; clone size: .; J gene: TRBJ2-1; V gene: TRBV19; D gene: .; CDR3 DNA: TGTGCCAGTAGTCAGGGGCAGTCGCATGAGCAGTTCTTC; CDR3 protein: CASSQGQSHEQFF
CDR3 length: 15; clone size: many; J gene: TRBJ2-3; V gene: TRBV7-9; D gene: TRBD1; CDR3 DNA: TGTGCCAGCAGCCCAGGGGGCTTTAGCACAGATACGCAGTATTTT; CDR3 protein: CASSPGGFSTDTQYF
CDR3 length: 13; clone size: .; J gene: TRBJ2-7; V gene: TRBV10-3; D gene: .; CDR3 DNA: TGTGCCACGTCGCCAGGGGGGGGATACGAGCAGTACTTC; CDR3 protein: CATSPGGGYEQYF
CDR3 length: 11; clone size: .; J gene: TRBJ2-1; V gene: TRBV5-6; D gene: .; CDR3 DNA: TGTGCCAGCAGCTTGTCGGGTGAGCAGGTCTTC; CDR3 protein: CASSLSGEQVF
CDR3 length: 15; clone size: .; J gene: TRBJ2-1; V gene: TRBV10-2; D gene: .; CDR3 DNA: TGCGCCAGCAGTGCGGGGGGCACCGCTTACAATGAGCAGTTCTTC; CDR3 protein: CASSAGGTAYNEQFF
CDR3 length: 16; clone size: .; J gene: TRBJ2-1; V gene: TRBV20-1; D gene: TRBD2; CDR3 DNA: TGCAGTGCTAGACCTCCTCCCGGGACTAGGGGCAATGAGCAGTTCTTC; CDR3 protein: CSARPPPGTRGNEQFF
CDR3 length: 14; clone size: .; J gene: TRBJ1-2; V gene: TRBV9; D gene: .; CDR3 DNA: TGTGCCAGCAGCGGACGGGCCTCTAACTATGGCTACACCTTC; CDR3 protein: CASSGRASNYGYTF
CDR3 length: 15; clone size: few; J gene: TRBJ2-5; V gene: TRBV20-1; D gene: TRBD2; CDR3 DNA: TGCAGTGCTAGAGTCGAAGGGAGGGGCCAAGAGACCCAGTACTTC; CDR3 protein: CSARVEGRGQETQYF
CDR3 length: 14; clone size: .; J gene: TRBJ2-5; V gene: TRBV11-3; D gene: .; CDR3 DNA: TGTGCCAGCAGCTTGGCTAGCGCATACAATGAGCAGTACTTC; CDR3 protein: CASSLASAYNEQYF